This TCR beta chain was retrieved from a study of cytomegalovirus exposure and HLA in healthy donors. Study observations and caveats: In a later analysis, the majority of CMV-associated beta chains seemingly showed HLA restriction. Later analysis suggested links between common viral pathogens and several top significant clusters. Most of the TCR beta V segments (in an earlier analysis) were productive either about 87% or about 30% of the time.

The CDR3 consists of 15 residues. Germline CDR1 MNHNS, CDR2 SASEGT. V gave up 3 bases and J gave up 0 bases; unmatched junction bases: 2. PCR involved 60 Vbeta and 13 Jbeta primers. Sequencing used immunoSEQ multiplex PCR; TCRdb keeps in-frame clones, though not all of them. Of roughly 200,000 clones in the sample, 78% are singletons; the top ten hold roughly 14%. Nominally healthy donors provided the samples, though records likely missed some immune exposures. This clone was seen a few times. Its antigen is undetermined. The rearrangement uses TRBV6-1 and TRBJ2-7; 10 nucleotides line up with TRBD2. The specimen sequenced was PBMCs. This receptor was obtained from a woman in her twenties or thirties in good health and CMV-seropositive. CDR3 coding DNA: TGTGCCAGCAGTGAGGCTAGCGGGAGCTCCTACGAGCAGTACTTC. Translating gives CASSEASGSSYEQYF.